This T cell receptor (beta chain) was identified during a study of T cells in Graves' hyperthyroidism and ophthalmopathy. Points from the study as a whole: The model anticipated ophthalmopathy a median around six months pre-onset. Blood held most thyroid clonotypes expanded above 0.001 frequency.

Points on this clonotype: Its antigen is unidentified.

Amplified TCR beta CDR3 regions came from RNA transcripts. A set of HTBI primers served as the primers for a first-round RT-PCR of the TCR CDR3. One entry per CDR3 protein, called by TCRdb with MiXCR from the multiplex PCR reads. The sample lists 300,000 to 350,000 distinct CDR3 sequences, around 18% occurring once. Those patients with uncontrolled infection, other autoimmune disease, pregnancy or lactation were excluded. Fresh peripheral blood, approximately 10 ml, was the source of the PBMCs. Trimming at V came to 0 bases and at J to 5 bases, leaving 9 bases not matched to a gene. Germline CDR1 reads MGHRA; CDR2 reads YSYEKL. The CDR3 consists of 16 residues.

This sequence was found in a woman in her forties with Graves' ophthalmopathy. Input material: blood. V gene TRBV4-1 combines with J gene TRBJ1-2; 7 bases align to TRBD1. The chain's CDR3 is CASSQDPGTEIYGYTF. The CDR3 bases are TGCGCCAGCAGCCAAGATCCCGGGACAGAAATTTATGGCTACACCTTC.